This TCR beta chain was sequenced during a study of T-cell reconstitution after alpha-beta-depleted transplantation in children. The germline CDR1 and CDR2 sequences are SGHVT and SQSDAQ. The length of the CDR3 is 20 residues. V was pared by 2 bases and J by 0 bases, with 22 bases between. A TCRbeta library incorporating unique molecular identifiers was prepared. TCRdb reprocessed the PCR reads via MiXCR and lists one record per CDR3 protein. The sample records some 550,000 distinct CDR3 sequences, 23% being singletons. This receptor was identified in a boy younger than two who had a stem cell transplant for acute myeloid leukemia, so the T cells may come from the graft donor. The chain carries TRBV7-4 and TRBJ2-2, with D tentatively TRBD2 (6 bases). The sample was PBMCs, mostly from graft donor cells, taken 360 days after TCRalphabeta/CD19-depleted stem cell transplant. The CDR3 nucleotides read TGTGCCAGCAGCTTAATTAAGTTGTCGAAGGCTAGCGCGAACACCGGGGAGCTGTTTTTT. It specifies CASSLIKLSKASANTGELFF.